Presented here are 19 T cell receptor beta chains from one specimen sequenced in a study of T cells in Graves' hyperthyroidism and ophthalmopathy. There were TCR beta CDR3 regions amplified from RNA transcripts. The primer set for the first-round RT-PCR of the TCR CDR3 was HTBI. TCRdb called the multiplex PCR reads again in MiXCR, with one record for every CDR3 protein. Of roughly 380,000 distinct CDR3 sequences detected, roughly 14% appear once; the ten largest clones hold approximately 10%. The sequenced material came from blood. All receptors derive from a woman aged 60-75 years with Graves' hyperthyroidism.

This clonotype was observed many times. CDR3 coding DNA: TGTGCCAGCAGCCAGGACTATCCTTATGAGCAGTTCTTC. Residues: CASSQDYPYEQFF. The genes are TRBV7-9 and TRBJ2-1; perhaps TRBD2 as D (6 bases). Between the trimmed V and J ends, which lost 5 bases and 8 bases, there was a span of 13 bases. The V gene's germline CDR1 is SEHNR and CDR2 FQNEAQ (reference sequence). The CDR3 consists of 13 residues.

This clonotype was seen repeatedly, ten times or more. The chain combines TRBV3-1 with TRBJ1-1; D uncertain. The germline V gene has CDR1 LGHDT and CDR2 YNNKEL (reference sequence). CDR3 length: 13 amino acids. The V end was cut by 4 bases, the J end by 7 bases, with 13 bases between. The CDR3 sequence: CASSRTLRNEAFF. In DNA form, the CDR3 reads TGTGCCAGCAGCCGAACGTTGAGAAATGAAGCTTTCTTT.

This clonotype has ten or more counts. The chain employs TRBV29-1 and TRBJ2-5, with D possibly being TRBD2 (6 bases). Trimming left V 5 bases short and J 5 bases short, with 12 bases between. CDR1 SQVTM and CDR2 ANQGSEA come from the germline V gene. The CDR3 has 12 residues. This CDR3 is CSVSEGRETQYF. CDR3 in DNA: TGCAGCGTTTCGGAGGGAAGGGAGACCCAGTACTTC.

V usage is TRBV18 and J usage is TRBJ1-1; D gene unclear. Germline V gives CDR1 KGHSH, CDR2 LQKENI. Trimming stripped 0 bases from V and 1 base from J, with 6 bases between. CDR3 length equals 14 residues. The CDR3 spells CASSPPQPNTEAFF. As DNA, the CDR3 is TGTGCCAGCTCACCACCGCAACCGAACACTGAAGCTTTCTTT.

The V and J genes are TRBV19 and TRBJ2-1; unclear D gene. V lost 3 bases and J 6 bases, leaving 9 bases between the germline ends. The CDR3 contains 13 residues. CDR1 and CDR2 (germline): LNHDA, SQIVND (reference sequence). The CDR3 nucleotides are TGTGCCAGTAGTATGTCTAGAGCCAATGAGCAGTTCTTC. Translated, it gives CASSMSRANEQFF.

V is TRBV10-2 and J is TRBJ2-2, with TRBD2 identical over 15 bases. The junction had 7 bases not matched to a gene; V was cut back by 6 bases and J by 5 bases. This CDR3 is 17 amino acids long. Germline V gene sequence: CDR1 WSHSY, CDR2 SAAADI. The CDR3 DNA follows: TGCGCCAGCAGAAAGGGACTAGCGGGAGGAGTAACCGGGGAGCTGTTTTTT. It is translated as CASRKGLAGGVTGELFF.

The genes are TRBV11-2 and TRBJ2-5; 13 nucleotides agree with TRBD2. Per the germline V gene, CDR1 is SGHAT and CDR2 is FQNNGV. Trimming at V came to 5 bases and at J to 5 bases, leaving 8 bases not matched to a gene. The CDR3 runs to 16 residues. CDR3 coding DNA: TGTGCCAGCAGCCCTCCTCGGACTAGCGGGAGTGAGACCCAGTACTTC. Its protein product is CASSPPRTSGSETQYF.

The chain is built from TRBV9 and TRBJ2-4; 10 nucleotides align to TRBD2. The J segment lost 2 bases and the V segment lost 4 bases, leaving 9 bases of the junction unmatched. This CDR3 region has 17 residues. Germline V gene data show CDR1 as SGDLS and CDR2 as YYNGEE. CDR3 sequence (DNA): TGTGCCAGCAGCCCTGGGACTAGCGATGGATCCAAAAACATTCAGTACTTC. Translating it yields CASSPGTSDGSKNIQYF.

Of note for this clonotype: A much larger clone sits a single nucleotide away, making a read error possible. The rearrangement links TRBV30 to TRBJ2-1; 7 bases map to TRBD2. Trimming removed 8 bases from V and 3 bases from J; junction bases left unmatched: 13. The CDR3 runs 15 residues. CDR1 GTSNPN and CDR2 SVGIG come from the germline V gene (reference sequence). The CDR3 here is CARGRGPLLYNEQFF. The CDR3 DNA follows: TGTGCCCGGGGGAGGGGTCCCCTTCTCTACAATGAGCAGTTCTTC.

At least ten counts were recorded for this clonotype. The gene calls are TRBV6-5 and TRBJ1-2, with D maybe TRBD1 (5 bases). The CDR3 has 14 residues. Germline V gives CDR1 MNHEY, CDR2 SVGAGI. V lost 4 bases to trimming and J lost 4 bases, with 13 bases between them. The CDR3 coding sequence is TGTGCCAGCAGTTTGGGACTCAGTGGCTATGGCTACACCTTC. Translated, it gives CASSLGLSGYGYTF.

This clonotype was found a few times. The chain recombines TRBV11-3 with TRBJ2-7; 9 bases align to TRBD1. Germline-derived CDR1 and CDR2 are SGHNT and YENEEA. CDR3 size: 17 residues. With V trimmed by 0 bases and J by 6 bases, 12 bases remained unmatched. CDR3 sequence: CASSLEFPGTGMGEQYF. The CDR3 DNA reads as TGTGCCAGCAGCTTAGAATTCCCCGGGACAGGGATGGGCGAGCAGTACTTC.

This clonotype has just a few counts. The genes are TRBV14 and TRBJ2-7; 8 bases match TRBD1. Germline V gene lookup returns CDR1 SGHDN and CDR2 FVKESK. J was trimmed by 6 bases and V by 1 base; bases with no gene match: 11. The CDR3 runs to 16 residues. CDR3 in amino acids: CASSQGLGTGKGEQYF. CDR3 DNA sequence: TGTGCCAGCAGCCAAGGCCTCGGGACAGGAAAGGGCGAGCAGTACTTC. The full variable domain, its missing parts supplied by reference TRBV14 and TRBJ2-7, is EAGVTQFPSHSVIEKGQTVTLRCDPISGHDNLYWYRRVMGKEIKFLLHFVKESKQDESGMPNNRFLAERTGGTYSTLKVQPAELEDSGVYFCASSQGLGTGKGEQYFGPGTRLTVT.

The chain uses TRBV19 and TRBJ2-3, with 13 positions matching TRBD2. In germline, CDR1 is LNHDA, CDR2 SQIVND (reference sequence). Trimming removed 11 bases from V and 5 bases from J; junction bases left unmatched: 13. This CDR3 has 16 amino acids. CDR3 loop: CASQKGLAGTRDTQYF. The DNA for the CDR3 is TGTGCCTCCCAAAAGGGACTAGCGGGAACGAGAGATACGCAGTATTTT.

The table lists this clonotype with many counts. The gene calls are TRBV28 and TRBJ2-1; TRBD2 agrees at 12 bases. CDR3 length equals 14 residues. The V gene's germline CDR1 is MDHEN and CDR2 SYDVKM. Trimming removed 4 bases from V and 8 bases from J; junction bases left unmatched: 3. The CDR3 spells CASSSLAGGDEQFF. The CDR3 DNA reads TGTGCCAGCAGTTCTCTAGCGGGAGGGGATGAGCAGTTCTTC.

V gene TRBV19 combines with J gene TRBJ2-6, with 16 bases fitting TRBD2. Germline loops: CDR1 LNHDA, CDR2 SQIVND (reference sequence). Unmatched junction bases numbered 3, after V lost 5 bases and J lost 2 bases. The CDR3 totals 18 residues. The CDR3 reads CASSSGLAGGPGANVLTF. The CDR3 nucleotides are TGTGCCAGTAGTTCGGGACTAGCGGGAGGGCCTGGGGCCAACGTCCTGACTTTC.

This clonotype was seen ten or more times. The V and J genes are TRBV5-1 and TRBJ2-7, with TRBD1 as a possible D gene (5 bases). The CDR3 runs to 15 residues. CDR1 is SGHRS, CDR2 YFSETQ, per germline. Trimming took 4 bases from V and 0 from J, leaving 14 bases between them. CDR3 sequence (DNA): TGCGCCAGCAGCCCCAGGGTCATTGGCTCCTACGAGCAGTACTTC. This sequence encodes CASSPRVIGSYEQYF.

This clonotype was detected many times. The rearrangement links TRBV9 to TRBJ2-5; D could derive from TRBD1 or TRBD2 (6 bases each). The CDR3 contains 15 residues. Germline V gives CDR1 SGDLS, CDR2 YYNGEE. Trimming left V 3 bases short and J 4 bases short, with 16 bases between. The CDR3: CASSEMGGWRETQYF. CDR3 nucleotides: TGTGCCAGCAGCGAGATGGGGGGCTGGCGAGAGACCCAGTACTTC.

This clonotype was detected only a few times. This rearrangement joins TRBV7-3 to TRBJ2-7; D is perhaps TRBD1 (6 bases). The CDR3 has 13 residues. Trimming pared 6 bases from V and 2 bases from J, leaving 11 bases between. The germline CDR1 and CDR2 sequences are SGHTA and FQGTGA. CDR3 region: CASRLQGPYEQYF. The CDR3 nucleotides are TGTGCCAGCAGACTACAGGGTCCCTACGAGCAGTACTTC.

The chain uses TRBV19 and TRBJ2-3, with D uncertain. This CDR3 spans 13 amino acids. Germline assignment: CDR1 LNHDA and CDR2 SQIVND (reference sequence). V lost 6 bases and J 2 bases, leaving 9 bases between the germline ends. This chain's CDR3 is CASRVTITDTQYF. CDR3 DNA sequence: TGTGCCAGTAGGGTCACGATCACAGATACGCAGTATTTT.